This T cell receptor beta chain appears in the sequencing data of a study of early T cells in non-severe SARS-CoV-2 infection. Across the study: Sequencing of bulk RNA from unsorted whole blood was done, without chain pairing.

This clonotype was recorded at least ten times. Its matching antigen is unknown. Findings and caveats of the study: There was a bias toward anti-spike CD8 responses in VDJdb matching, which missed private and CD4 specificities.

The V and J ends lost 7 bases and 4 bases, in that order; junction bases with no gene match: 4. This CDR3 comprises 13 residues. Unique molecular identifiers were attached to individual cDNA molecules. A single record per CDR3 protein comes from TCRdb applying MiXCR to the 5' RACE reads. The sample holds over 30,000 distinct CDR3 sequences, roughly 5.7% seen once. The sequencing sample was made of whole blood. This clonotype originated in an adult who was a healthcare worker with PCR-confirmed SARS-CoV-2 infection or an uninfected control (not recorded which). This rearrangement joins TRBV12-3 or TRBV12-4 to TRBJ1-2; 9 bases agree with TRBD1. For the CDR3, the DNA is TGTGCCAGCATTGGGACAGGGCCCTATGGCTACACCTTC. Its protein is CASIGTGPYGYTF.